This TCR beta chain was recovered during a study of control samples from healthy donors and cancer patients. Using immunoSEQ multiplex PCR, the repertoire was profiled, and TCRdb retains in-frame clones only, with some absent. The data hold around 140,000 clones, with about nine tenths observed a single time. Per germline, CDR1 SGHNT and CDR2 YENEEA. V gave up 3 bases and J gave up 2 bases; unmatched junction bases: 0. The CDR3 runs to 13 residues. The receptor comes from a man aged 50-60 years with head and neck cancer. V gene TRBV11-3 combines with J gene TRBJ2-5; 7 bases align to TRBD2. Sample: PBMCs. CDR3 residues: CASSFGRQETQYF. The CDR3 DNA is TGTGCCAGCAGCTTCGGGAGGCAAGAGACCCAGTACTTC.